The 10 T cell receptor beta chains listed next were all sequenced from one sample in a study of CXCR3-negative and CXCR3-positive naive CD8 T cells. 5' RACE that incorporated UMI labels was used to prepare the TRB cDNA libraries. TCRdb derives one entry per CDR3 protein from the 5' RACE reads, leaving out DNA. Its clone listing holds roughly 89,000 distinct CDR3 sequences. Sequenced sample: naive CXCR3- CD8+ T cells from blood. Described subset: CD45RO-CCR7+CD27+CD95- naive CD8+ T cells lacking CXCR3 (TNR3-). These receptors all come from a human donor in good health. Some clones in this sample may be carry-over from other donors' samples.

The chain combines TRBV6-1 with TRBJ2-1; absent DNA, TCRdb's TRBD1 call cannot be checked. Germline V gene sequence: CDR1 MNHNS, CDR2 SASEGT. This CDR3 contains 15 residues. The CDR3 spells CASKAGDRAYNEQFF.

The rearrangement uses TRBV29-1 and TRBJ2-1; TCRdb's D call of TRBD2 is untestable without DNA. Germline assignment: CDR1 SQVTM and CDR2 ANQGSEA. The CDR3 covers 15 residues. CDR3 region: CSVPGTSGTNNEQFF.

This rearrangement joins TRBV3-1 to TRBJ2-1; TCRdb designates TRBD2, a call that cannot be tested without DNA. The CDR3 loop spans 17 amino acids. Germline V gene lookup returns CDR1 LGHDT and CDR2 YNNKEL (reference sequence). CDR3 sequence: CASSQDSRGIAYNEQFF.

The chain employs TRBV9 and TRBJ2-7; the D call of TRBD2 rests on TCRdb alone, since no DNA is present to check it. Per the germline V gene, CDR1 is SGDLS and CDR2 is YYNGEE. There are 16 residues in the CDR3. The CDR3 is CASSLGLAGVSAEQYF.

CDR3 in amino acids: CASSLTATDRAPGETQYF. The rearrangement uses TRBV27 and TRBJ2-5; TCRdb lists TRBD1, though no DNA is available to test this call. Germline loops: CDR1 MNHEY, CDR2 SMNVEV (reference sequence). This CDR3 region has 18 residues.

The V and J genes are TRBV29-1 and TRBJ1-1; as DNA is missing, the TRBD1 call by TCRdb cannot be tested. Germline loops: CDR1 SQVTM, CDR2 ANQGSEA. The CDR3 contains 14 residues. Here the CDR3 reads CSVVLPTGLVQAFF. The full variable domain, completed using reference TRBV29-1 and TRBJ1-1, is SAVISQKPSRDICQRGTSLTIQCQVDSQVTMMFWYRQQPGQSLTLIATANQGSEATYESGFVIDKFPISRPNLTFSTLTVSNMSPEDSSIYLCSVVLPTGLVQAFFGQGTRLTVV.

V gene TRBV29-1 combines with J gene TRBJ2-1; TCRdb picks TRBD1, but there is no DNA to check that call. The CDR3 runs 13 residues. Germline assignment: CDR1 SQVTM and CDR2 ANQGSEA. CDR3 in amino acids: CSATTGYYNEQFF.

The chain uses TRBV28 and TRBJ2-3. Germline values: CDR1 MDHEN, CDR2 SYDVKM. This CDR3 is built from 12 residues. The CDR3 region is CASSQLTDTQYF.

The V gene is TRBV15, the J gene TRBJ1-6. The germline V gene has CDR1 LNHNV and CDR2 YYDKDF (reference sequence). The CDR3 loop spans 14 amino acids. This chain's CDR3 is CATSRSASPGALHF.

The genes are TRBV12-3 or TRBV12-4 and TRBJ2-1; TCRdb indicates TRBD2, and absent DNA this call remains unverified. The CDR3 totals 14 residues. CDR3 sequence reads: CAIDGTSGSNEQFF.